The 23 T cell receptor beta chains listed next were all sequenced from one sample in a study of blood T cell repertoires in COVID-19. Here immunoSEQ multiplex PCR was the method, and the copy in TCRdb shows in-frame clones only, minus some. The sample consists of approximately 72,000 clones, approximately 85% of them appearing once. Sequencing was done on a sample of peripheral blood. The receptor source for this set is a man in his forties or fifties with acute or convalescent COVID-19.

The J gene is TRBJ1-2, the V gene TRBV6-6, with D perhaps matching TRBD1 (5 bases). V lost 8 bases, J lost 8 bases, and 15 bases lay in between. The CDR3 runs to 12 residues. Germline CDR1 reads MNHNY; CDR2 reads SVGAGI (reference sequence). The CDR3 is CASLGADGGYTF. The DNA for the CDR3 is TGTGCCAGCTTAGGGGCAGACGGGGGCTACACCTTC.

The genes are TRBV5-8 and TRBJ2-5; maybe TRBD2 (5 bases). The V end lost 5 bases, the J end lost 1 base, and 12 bases lay between the germline ends. The CDR3 consists of 14 residues. Per germline, CDR1 SGHTS and CDR2 YDEGEE. CDR3 bases: TGTGCCAGCAGTCGAAGACGGGGCCAAGAGACCCAGTACTTC. Its translation: CASSRRRGQETQYF.

The gene calls are TRBV5-1 and TRBJ1-1; D not certain. The CDR3 runs to 14 residues. Germline-derived CDR1 and CDR2 are SGHRS and YFSETQ. V dropped 1 base and J dropped 4 bases, with 11 bases sitting between them. DNA for the CDR3: TGCGCCAGCAGCTTGACAACCACGGGCACTGAAGCTTTCTTT. This sequence encodes CASSLTTTGTEAFF.

J is TRBJ1-4 and V is TRBV5-6; 7 nucleotides match TRBD1. The germline gives CDR1 SGHDT, CDR2 YYEEEE. This CDR3 is built from 15 residues. Losses at the gene ends were 1 base for V and 5 bases for J; bases not matched to a gene: 5. CDR3 sequence: CASSLSGQLNEKLFF. DNA of the CDR3: TGTGCCAGCAGCTTGTCGGGACAGCTAAATGAAAAACTGTTTTTT.

V and J are TRBV21-1 and TRBJ2-3; TRBD2, the table's D call, was not compared with the DNA. TRBV21-1 is reported as a pseudogene. CDR3 size: 23 residues. In DNA form, the CDR3 reads TGTGCCAGCAGCCCGCGGGGGAACAGGACGGGGACCTTTCCTTCGCCGAACACAGATACGCAGTATTTT. This gives the protein CASSPRGNRTGTFPSPNTDTQYF.

The V call is TRBV19, the J call TRBJ2-3; D may be TRBD1 (5 bases). Trimming left V 5 bases short and J 8 bases short, with 14 bases between. In germline, CDR1 is LNHDA, CDR2 SQIVND (reference sequence). This CDR3 region has 13 residues. CDR3 region: CASSPSQQGTQYF. For the CDR3, the DNA is TGTGCCAGTAGTCCTTCGCAGCAGGGTACGCAGTATTTT.

The gene calls are TRBV30 and TRBJ1-4; possible D gene TRBD1, 5 bases. Trimming shortened V by 2 bases and J by 3 bases, and 10 bases separated the two germline ends. Germline CDR1 and CDR2: GTSNPN and SVGIG (reference sequence). The CDR3 is 14 residues long. The chain's CDR3 is CAWSRGNSNEKLFF. The CDR3 bases are TGTGCCTGGAGTCGGGGGAATTCTAATGAAAAACTGTTTTTT.

The chain joins TRBV27 to TRBJ2-3, with D possibly TRBD2 on 5 matching bases. The CDR3 has 16 residues. Germline V gene lookup returns CDR1 MNHEY and CDR2 SMNVEV (reference sequence). Trimming stripped 1 base from V and 9 bases from J, with 20 bases between. CDR3 coding DNA: TGTGCCAGCAGTTTATATGGAGAGAGGGCAGACTCAACGCAGTATTTT. It is translated as CASSLYGERADSTQYF.

This CDR3 is CASSQEGLAGGLYNEQFF. The CDR3 DNA reads as TGTGCCAGCAGCCAAGAAGGACTAGCGGGGGGGCTGTACAATGAGCAGTTCTTC. The chain carries TRBV3-1 (or the pseudogene TRBV3-2) and TRBJ2-1; 15 bases match TRBD2. The CDR3 totals 18 residues. Unmatched junction bases numbered 4, after V lost 0 bases and J lost 4 bases. CDR1 and CDR2 from the germline V gene are LGHDT and YNNKEL (reference sequence).

For this clone: Different DNA sequences within this sample yield the same CDR3. The chain is built from TRBV19 and TRBJ2-2; D is ambiguous. The germline V gene encodes CDR1 LNHDA and CDR2 SQIVND (reference sequence). The length of the CDR3 is 14 residues. Trimming pared 2 bases from V and 3 bases from J, leaving 7 bases between. CDR3 in amino acids: CASSISTDTGELFF. The CDR3 nucleotides are TGTGCCAGTAGTATATCCACGGACACCGGGGAGCTGTTTTTT. The full variable domain, in which reference TRBV19 and TRBJ2-2 provide the parts outside the CDR3, is DGGITQSPKYLFRKEGQNVTLSCEQNLNHDAMYWYRQDPGQGLRLIYYSQIVNDFQKGDIAEGYSVSREKKESFPLTVTSAQKNPTAFYLCASSISTDTGELFFGEGSRLTVL.

The genes are TRBV5-1 and TRBJ2-5; 10 positions agree with TRBD2. This CDR3 is built from 15 residues. V shed 4 bases, J shed 5 bases, and the junction held 8 bases outside the gene matches. Germline-derived CDR1 and CDR2 are SGHRS and YFSETQ. CDR3 amino acids: CASSRGLAALETQYF. CDR3 sequence (DNA): TGCGCCAGCAGCCGAGGACTAGCGGCGCTGGAGACCCAGTACTTC.

The J gene is TRBJ1-1, the V gene TRBV2; no firm D call. CDR3 size: 14 residues. Germline-derived CDR1 and CDR2 are SNHLY and FYNNEI. V was trimmed by 6 bases and J by 3 bases, leaving 14 bases between them. The CDR3 reads CASSNDGRDTEAFF. The DNA for the CDR3 is TGTGCCAGCAGCAACGATGGCCGTGACACTGAAGCTTTCTTT. Full variable domain (outside the CDR3, taken from reference TRBV2 and TRBJ1-1): EPEVTQTPSHQVTQMGQEVILRCVPISNHLYFYWYRQILGQKVEFLVSFYNNEISEKSEIFDDQFSVERPDGSNFTLKIRSTKLEDSAMYFCASSNDGRDTEAFFGQGTRLTVV.

V usage is TRBV6-5 and J usage is TRBJ2-5, with TRBD2 identical over 10 bases. Unmatched junction bases numbered 2, after V lost 0 bases and J lost 4 bases. The CDR3 runs 15 residues. Germline-derived CDR1 and CDR2 are MNHEY and SVGAGI. CDR3 region: CASSYSSGGGETQYF. Written as DNA, the CDR3 is TGTGCCAGCAGTTACTCGAGCGGGGGGGGAGAGACCCAGTACTTC.

Ten or more counts support this clone. The chain is built from TRBV14 and TRBJ2-2, with 10 bases lining up with TRBD1. V lost 1 base and J lost 3; bases outside the gene matches: 8. CDR1 SGHDN and CDR2 FVKESK come from the germline V gene. This CDR3 is 18 amino acids long. The chain's CDR3 is CASSQVVTGGWDTGELFF. The CDR3 DNA reads as TGTGCCAGCAGCCAAGTTGTGACAGGGGGCTGGGACACCGGGGAGCTGTTTTTT.

J is TRBJ1-2 and V is TRBV11-3; D gene uncertain. Germline CDR1 and CDR2: SGHNT and YENEEA. The ends were cut back, 3 bases at V and 6 bases at J, with 8 bases in the middle. The CDR3 has 12 amino acids. Here the CDR3 DNA reads TGTGCCAGCAGCTTCGACAAGGATGGCTACACCTTC. It codes for CASSFDKDGYTF.

The chain couples TRBV27 to TRBJ2-7; maybe TRBD2 (7 bases). Looked up from germline, CDR1 is MNHEY and CDR2 is SMNVEV (reference sequence). Trimming removed 0 bases at V and 3 bases at J, with 12 bases between. The CDR3 length is 15 residues. Here the CDR3 reads CASSLSGGPRYEQYV. The CDR3 nucleotides are TGTGCCAGCAGTTTATCCGGGGGGCCACGCTACGAGCAGTACGTC.

This clone was found a few times. V is TRBV2 and J is TRBJ1-1; D not certain. This CDR3 has 11 amino acids. Looked up from germline, CDR1 is SNHLY and CDR2 is FYNNEI. V lost 5 bases to trimming and J lost 7 bases, with 8 bases between them. CDR3 sequence (DNA): TGTGCCAGCAGTCCGAGGAGTGAAGCTTTCTTT. This codes for CASSPRSEAFF. Combining the CDR3 with reference TRBV2 and TRBJ1-1 gives the whole variable domain EPEVTQTPSHQVTQMGQEVILRCVPISNHLYFYWYRQILGQKVEFLVSFYNNEISEKSEIFDDQFSVERPDGSNFTLKIRSTKLEDSAMYFCASSPRSEAFFGQGTRLTVV.

This chain uses TRBV6-5 with TRBJ2-7, with D perhaps TRBD2 (5 bases). The germline gives CDR1 MNHEY, CDR2 SVGAGI. V gave up 8 bases and J gave up 7 bases, with 12 bases separating them. The length of the CDR3 is 11 residues. This CDR3 is CASARSGEQYF. CDR3 DNA sequence: TGTGCCAGCGCCCGGTCGGGGGAGCAGTACTTC.

The chain combines TRBV10-1 with TRBJ1-2; 8 bases line up with TRBD1. This CDR3 comprises 16 residues. V trimming: 3 bases; J trimming: 7 bases; junction bases outside the gene matches: 13. Germline assignment: CDR1 WNHNN and CDR2 SYGVQD (reference sequence). CDR3 amino acids: CASSELSLLDRGGYTF. Here the CDR3 DNA reads TGCGCCAGCAGTGAACTCTCACTTCTAGACAGGGGTGGCTACACCTTC.

The V and J genes are TRBV6-5 and TRBJ1-2; the match to TRBD1 covers 7 bases. From germline, CDR1 is MNHEY and CDR2 SVGAGI. CDR3 length equals 14 residues. Germline trimming cut 2 bases from V and 5 bases from J; bases unmatched to any gene: 5. The CDR3 is CASSYGSGGYGYTF. CDR3 bases: TGTGCCAGCAGTTACGGCTCAGGGGGGTATGGCTACACCTTC.

The chain carries TRBV11-2 and TRBJ1-3, with D tentatively TRBD1 (6 bases). V was clipped by 1 base and J by 4 bases, with 11 bases between them. This CDR3 is 15 amino acids long. Looked up from germline, CDR1 is SGHAT and CDR2 is FQNNGV. The CDR3 loop reads CASSLGQASGNTIYF. CDR3 sequence (DNA): TGTGCCAGCAGCTTAGGACAGGCCTCAGGAAACACCATATATTTT.

V gene TRBV5-4 combines with J gene TRBJ2-1; D perhaps matches TRBD1 (6 bases). Germline loops: CDR1 SGHNT, CDR2 YYREEE (reference sequence). V was cut by 4 bases and J by 6 bases, with 14 bases left in between. The CDR3 consists of 14 residues. This chain's CDR3 is CASSTRTAVNEQFF. CDR3 nucleotides: TGTGCCAGCAGCACCCGGACAGCTGTCAATGAGCAGTTCTTC.

The rearrangement joins TRBV3-1 (or the pseudogene TRBV3-2) to TRBJ2-3, with 11 bases fitting TRBD2. The junction had 6 bases not matched to a gene; V was cut back by 4 bases and J by 3 bases. This CDR3 spans 16 amino acids. Germline loops: CDR1 LGHDT, CDR2 YNNKEL (reference sequence). CDR3 in DNA: TGTGCCAGCAGCCCAAATAGCGGGGGGGAAACAGATACGCAGTATTTT. The encoded protein is CASSPNSGGETDTQYF.